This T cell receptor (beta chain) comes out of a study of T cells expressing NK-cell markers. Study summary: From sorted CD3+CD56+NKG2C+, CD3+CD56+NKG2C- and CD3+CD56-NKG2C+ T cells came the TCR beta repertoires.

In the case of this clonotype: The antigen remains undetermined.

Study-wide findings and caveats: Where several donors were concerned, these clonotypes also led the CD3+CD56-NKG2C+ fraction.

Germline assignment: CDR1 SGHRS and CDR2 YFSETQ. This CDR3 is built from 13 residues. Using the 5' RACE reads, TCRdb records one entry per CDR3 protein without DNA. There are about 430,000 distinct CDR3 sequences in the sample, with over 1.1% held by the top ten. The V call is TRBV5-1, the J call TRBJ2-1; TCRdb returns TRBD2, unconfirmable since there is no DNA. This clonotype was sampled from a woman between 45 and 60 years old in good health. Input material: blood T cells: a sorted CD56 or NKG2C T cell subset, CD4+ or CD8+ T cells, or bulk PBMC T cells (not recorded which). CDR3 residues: CASSTGLDWEQFF.